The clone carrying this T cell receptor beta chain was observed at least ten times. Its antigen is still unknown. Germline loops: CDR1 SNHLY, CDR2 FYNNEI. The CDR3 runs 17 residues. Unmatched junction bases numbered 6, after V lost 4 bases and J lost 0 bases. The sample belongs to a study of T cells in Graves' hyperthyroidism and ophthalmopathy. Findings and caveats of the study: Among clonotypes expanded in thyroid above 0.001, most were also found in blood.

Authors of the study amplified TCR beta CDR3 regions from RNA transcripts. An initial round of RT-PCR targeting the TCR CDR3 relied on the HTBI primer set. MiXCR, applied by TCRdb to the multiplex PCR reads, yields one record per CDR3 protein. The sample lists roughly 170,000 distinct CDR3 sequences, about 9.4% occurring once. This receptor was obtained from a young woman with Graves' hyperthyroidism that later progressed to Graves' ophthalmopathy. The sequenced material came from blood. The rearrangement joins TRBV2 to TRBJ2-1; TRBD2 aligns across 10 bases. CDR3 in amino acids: CASSGASGGPSYNEQFF. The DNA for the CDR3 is TGTGCCAGCAGTGGGGCTAGCGGGGGCCCCTCCTACAATGAGCAGTTCTTC. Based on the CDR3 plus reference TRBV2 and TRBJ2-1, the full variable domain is EPEVTQTPSHQVTQMGQEVILRCVPISNHLYFYWYRQILGQKVEFLVSFYNNEISEKSEIFDDQFSVERPDGSNFTLKIRSTKLEDSAMYFCASSGASGGPSYNEQFFGPGTRLTVL.